Each of the 27 T cell receptor beta chains below was sequenced from the same sample in a study of blood T cells in healthy people across ages. The use of a sample-barcoded 5' primer and a J-beta primer mix characterized a second PCR of roughly 6 to 11 cycles. TCRdb reprocessed the 5' RACE reads with MiXCR, giving one entry per CDR3 protein. The table has roughly 1 million distinct CDR3 sequences, 20% to 25% seen once. The same sample was also used in a study of T cells of mothers and their children.

What was sequenced was blood. These receptors were taken from a girl aged 2 to 9 in good health.

V is TRBV10-3 and J is TRBJ2-1, with 12 bases aligning to TRBD1. The CDR3 contains 14 residues. Germline loops: CDR1 ENHRY, CDR2 SYGVKD. Trimming took 7 bases from V and 7 from J; bases not matched to a gene: 5. In DNA form, the CDR3 reads TGTGCCATCACGGGACAGGGGGCCTGGAATGAGCAGTTCTTC. This codes for CAITGQGAWNEQFF.

This clonotype was recorded at least ten times. The chain joins TRBV12-3 or TRBV12-4 to TRBJ1-5; D is ambiguous. Trimming took off 6 bases at V and 3 bases at J, with 6 bases between the two ends. The CDR3 extends over 12 amino acids. The CDR3 bases are TGTGCCAGCAGCCCTCCCAATCAGCCCCAGCATTTT. It specifies CASSPPNQPQHF.

This chain uses TRBV7-2 with TRBJ2-1; 8 bases agree with TRBD2. The V gene end was trimmed by 1 base and the J gene end by 2 bases; junction bases not matched to a gene: 4. Germline CDR1 and CDR2: SGHTA and FQGNSA. The CDR3 totals 16 residues. The CDR3 DNA follows: TGTGCCAGCAGCTTAGAACCGGGGGGGACCTACAATGAGCAGTTCTTC. Protein sequence: CASSLEPGGTYNEQFF.

V usage is TRBV7-9 and J usage is TRBJ1-1; D remains unclear. V shed 3 bases and J shed 1 base, with 6 bases lying between them. The CDR3 totals 13 residues. The germline V gene encodes CDR1 SEHNR and CDR2 FQNEAQ (reference sequence). CDR3 coding DNA: TGTGCCAGCAGCTTTTTTACGAACACTGAAGCTTTCTTT. Its protein is CASSFFTNTEAFF.

This clonotype occurred a few times. The V gene is TRBV11-2, the J gene TRBJ2-1, with D perhaps TRBD2 (5 bases). CDR1 is SGHAT and CDR2 is FQNNGV in the germline V gene. The CDR3 has 15 amino acids. Between the trimmed V and J ends, which lost 0 bases and 2 bases, there was a span of 8 bases. DNA for the CDR3: TGTGCCAGCAGCTTAGACCTCGGGGCCTACAATGAGCAGTTCTTC. Translated, it gives CASSLDLGAYNEQFF.

This clonotype was seen a handful of times. V usage is TRBV20-1 and J usage is TRBJ1-2, with TRBD1 matching over 8 bases. The length of the CDR3 is 13 residues. Trimming removed 5 bases from V and 3 bases from J; junction bases left unmatched: 5. Germline V lookup: CDR1 DFQATT, CDR2 SNEGSKA (reference sequence). CDR3 sequence reads: CSAWTGSDYGYTF. CDR3 bases: TGCAGTGCTTGGACAGGGTCGGACTATGGCTACACCTTC.

This clonotype has only a few counts. The V gene is TRBV28, the J gene TRBJ2-1, with 9 bases aligning to TRBD1. Trimming took 3 bases from V and 7 from J; bases not matched to a gene: 7. The CDR3 has 15 residues. Germline V gives CDR1 MDHEN, CDR2 SYDVKM. DNA for the CDR3: TGTGCCAGCAGTTTCAACAGGGGGCAATTGAATGAGCAGTTCTTC. It yields the protein CASSFNRGQLNEQFF.

V and J are TRBV29-1 and TRBJ1-1; no clear D. Germline V lookup: CDR1 SQVTM, CDR2 ANQGSEA. V dropped 5 bases and J dropped 0 bases, with 10 bases sitting between them. CDR3 size: 13 residues. The CDR3 bases are TGCAGCGTTCTGACAAGCCTGAACACTGAAGCTTTCTTT. Translating it yields CSVLTSLNTEAFF.

V usage is TRBV6-6 and J usage is TRBJ1-4; D call uncertain. The CDR3 runs 11 residues. V shed 10 bases and J shed 7 bases, with 10 bases lying between them. Germline V gene lookup returns CDR1 MNHNY and CDR2 SVGAGI (reference sequence). CDR3: CATSGGEKLFF. The DNA for the CDR3 is TGTGCCACCTCGGGCGGTGAAAAACTGTTTTTT.

This clonotype was detected only a few times. The chain joins TRBV7-6 to TRBJ2-5; no definite D call. The J call may be faulty, since TRBJ2-7 better matches the DNA end. Germline V gene lookup returns CDR1 SGHVS and CDR2 FNYEAQ. CDR3 length: 13 amino acids. The CDR3 DNA reads TGTGCCAGCAGCTTAGTTCGTGGGGTCGAGCAGTACTTC. It is translated as CASSLVRGVEQYF.

This chain uses TRBV29-1 with TRBJ1-2; D gene uncertain. V shed 3 bases and J shed 4 bases, with 6 bases lying between them. The CDR3 totals 11 residues. CDR1 and CDR2 from the germline V gene are SQVTM and ANQGSEA. The CDR3 reads CSVEHTYGYTF. The CDR3 DNA reads as TGCAGCGTTGAGCACACCTATGGCTACACCTTC. Drawing the rest from reference TRBV29-1 and TRBJ1-2, the complete variable domain is SAVISQKPSRDICQRGTSLTIQCQVDSQVTMMFWYRQQPGQSLTLIATANQGSEATYESGFVIDKFPISRPNLTFSTLTVSNMSPEDSSIYLCSVEHTYGYTFGSGTRLTVV.

This chain connects TRBV12-3 or TRBV12-4 to TRBJ1-4; TRBD1 matches 10 bases. The CDR3 spans 17 residues. J gave up 5 bases and V 2 bases, and 8 bases lay outside the gene matches. CDR3 region: CASSLSAPGQGNEKLFF. As DNA, the CDR3 is TGTGCCAGCAGTTTAAGCGCGCCGGGACAGGGGAATGAAAAACTGTTTTTT.

V and J are TRBV10-3 and TRBJ2-5; tentative D call: TRBD2 (6 bases). The DNA matches TRBJ2-1 better at its end, which makes the J call doubtful. The V gene's germline CDR1 is ENHRY and CDR2 SYGVKD. The CDR3 runs to 15 residues. CDR3 region: CAISDPGTLLNEQFF. The DNA for the CDR3 is TGTGCCATCAGTGATCCCGGGACTTTACTCAATGAGCAGTTCTTC.

This chain's CDR3 is CATSRENSPFTF. CDR3 coding DNA: TGTGCCACCAGCAGAGAAAACAGCCCTTTCACCTTC. The chain is built from TRBV15 and TRBJ1-2; D uncertain. This CDR3 has 12 amino acids. V was pared by 0 bases and J by 13 bases, with 12 bases between. CDR1 is LNHNV and CDR2 is YYDKDF in the germline V gene (reference sequence).

The chain uses TRBV5-1 and TRBJ1-4; tentative D call: TRBD1 (5 bases). The ends were cut back, 4 bases at V and 8 bases at J, with 15 bases in the middle. Germline CDR1 reads SGHRS; CDR2 reads YFSETQ. CDR3 length: 14 amino acids. CDR3 residues: CASSKTAGSEKLFF. In DNA, the CDR3 is TGCGCCAGCAGCAAGACAGCAGGAAGCGAAAAACTGTTTTTT. Full variable domain (rest looked up from reference TRBV5-1 and TRBJ1-4): KAGVTQTPRYLIKTRGQQVTLSCSPISGHRSVSWYQQTPGQGLQFLFEYFSETQRNKGNFPGRFSGRQFSNSRSEMNVSTLELGDSALYLCASSKTAGSEKLFFGSGTQLSVL.

The V and J genes are TRBV28 and TRBJ1-1; D perhaps matches TRBD1 (5 bases). Deletions cut 6 bases from V and 1 base from J, with 15 bases between. Per the germline V gene, CDR1 is MDHEN and CDR2 is SYDVKM. The CDR3 is made up of 15 amino acids. CDR3 bases: TGTGCCAGCAGCGTACCGACTGGGGCGAACACTGAAGCTTTCTTT. Encoded protein: CASSVPTGANTEAFF.

The chain links TRBV12-3 or TRBV12-4 to TRBJ2-5, with D uncertain. The CDR3 is made up of 15 amino acids. The ends were cut back, 4 bases at V and 1 base at J, with 13 bases in the middle. In DNA, the CDR3 is TGTGCCAGCAGTTCGTCGACGGTCCCCCAAGAGACCCAGTACTTC. Its protein is CASSSSTVPQETQYF.

This clonotype was recorded a few times. The CDR3, as DNA: TGTGCCAGCAGTCCAGCCCCCGAGACAGGGAGAGAGACCCAGTACTTC. Its translation: CASSPAPETGRETQYF. This chain links TRBV28 with TRBJ2-5, with 7 bases identical to TRBD1. Germline loops: CDR1 MDHEN, CDR2 SYDVKM. This CDR3 spans 16 amino acids. Trimming at V came to 5 bases and at J to 4 bases, leaving 13 bases not matched to a gene.

This clonotype was recorded a few times. The chain uses TRBV28 and TRBJ2-7; 8 nucleotides agree with TRBD1. From germline, CDR1 is MDHEN and CDR2 SYDVKM. This CDR3 is built from 15 residues. Trimming at V came to 3 bases and at J to 5 bases, leaving 9 bases not matched to a gene. The CDR3 is CASSFTTGGEDEQYF. The CDR3 DNA reads as TGTGCCAGCAGTTTCACTACAGGGGGAGAGGACGAGCAGTACTTC.

This clonotype was found a few times. The chain uses TRBV14 and TRBJ2-2; a possible D gene is TRBD1 (6 bases). V lost 8 bases and J 4 bases, leaving 17 bases between the germline ends. The CDR3 sequence is 15 residues long. Germline CDR1 SGHDN, CDR2 FVKESK. CDR3 protein: CASRGRGIFTGELFF. The CDR3 region has the DNA TGTGCCAGCCGAGGAAGGGGGATTTTCACCGGGGAGCTGTTTTTT.

V is TRBV9 and J is TRBJ2-1; no clear D. In germline, CDR1 is SGDLS, CDR2 YYNGEE. The length of the CDR3 is 16 residues. V was clipped by 2 bases and J by 0 bases, with 12 bases between them. The CDR3 DNA sequence: TGTGCCAGCAGCGTCCTTCCTGGCAGCTCCTACAATGAGCAGTTCTTC. Residues: CASSVLPGSSYNEQFF.

This sequence joins TRBV5-6 and TRBJ2-7; D might be TRBD2 (6 bases). The CDR3 is 15 amino acids. The V end was cut by 4 bases, the J end by 3 bases, with 17 bases between. Germline V lookup: CDR1 SGHDT, CDR2 YYEEEE. CDR3 sequence reads: CASSLRDLPFYEQYF. The CDR3 DNA sequence: TGTGCCAGCAGCCTCCGGGACTTACCCTTCTACGAGCAGTACTTC.

V gene TRBV21-1 combines with J gene TRBJ2-5; the DNA was not used to check the table's D call, TRBD1. The DNA matches TRBJ2-7 better at its end, which makes the J call doubtful. TRBV21-1 has pseudogene status. This CDR3 region has 18 residues. CDR3 sequence (DNA): TGTGCCACCAGACCTACTACAGGGATTCAAGTGTCCGTCCGCGAGCAGTACTTC. Its translation is CATRPTTGIQVSVREQYF.

Only a few counts were recorded for this clonotype. This chain connects TRBV13 to TRBJ2-2; D unclear. The CDR3 is 14 residues long. The ends were cut back, 5 bases at V and 3 bases at J, with 10 bases in the middle. The germline V gene encodes CDR1 PRHDT and CDR2 FYEKMQ (reference sequence). CDR3 coding DNA: TGTGCCAGCAGCGGTCAGGATCACACCGGGGAGCTGTTTTTT. Its translation: CASSGQDHTGELFF.

The CDR3 DNA sequence: TGCAGTGCTACGGGACAGACCTACGAGCAGTACTTC. Amino acids: CSATGQTYEQYF. The gene calls are TRBV20-1 and TRBJ2-7; 7 positions agree with TRBD1. The germline CDR1 and CDR2 sequences are DFQATT and SNEGSKA (reference sequence). The CDR3 has 12 residues. After removal of 4 bases from V and 2 bases from J, the junction contained 2 bases not matched to a gene.

V usage is TRBV11-2 and J usage is TRBJ1-3; D call uncertain. In germline, CDR1 is SGHAT, CDR2 FQNNGV. V lost 5 bases and J 7 bases, leaving 12 bases between the germline ends. The CDR3 loop spans 13 amino acids. As DNA, the CDR3 is TGTGCCAGCAGCACCGGCTTGACTAACACCATATATTTT. Translation gives CASSTGLTNTIYF.

This clonotype was seen a handful of times. This chain links TRBV6-5 with TRBJ1-2; no clear D. This CDR3 contains 11 residues. The V gene's germline CDR1 is MNHEY and CDR2 SVGAGI. Trimming removed 2 bases at V and 13 bases at J, with 11 bases between. CDR3: CASSYGGPATF. The CDR3 DNA reads TGTGCCAGCAGTTACGGAGGTCCGGCCACCTTC.